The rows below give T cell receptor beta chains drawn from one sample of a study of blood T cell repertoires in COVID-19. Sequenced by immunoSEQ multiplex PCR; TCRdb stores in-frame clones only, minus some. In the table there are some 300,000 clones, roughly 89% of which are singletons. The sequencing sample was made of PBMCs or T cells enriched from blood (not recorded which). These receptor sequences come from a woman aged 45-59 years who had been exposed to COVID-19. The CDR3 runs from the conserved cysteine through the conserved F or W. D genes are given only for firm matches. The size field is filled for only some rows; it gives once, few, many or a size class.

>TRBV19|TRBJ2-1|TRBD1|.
TGTGCCAGTAGTTCCGGGACAGGGTACAACAATGAGCAGTTCTTC
CASSSGTGYNNEQFF
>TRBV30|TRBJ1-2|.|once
TGTGCCTGGAGTGTACAGCTGGCGGGATATGGCTACACCTTC
CAWSVQLAGYGYTF
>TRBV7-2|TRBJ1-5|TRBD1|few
TGTGCCAGCAGGATGGGGACAGGGGGCAATCAGCCCCAGCATTTT
CASRMGTGGNQPQHF
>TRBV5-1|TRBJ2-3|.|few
TGCGCCAGCAGCCTGACGGACAGTTCAGATACGCAGTATTTT
CASSLTDSSDTQYF
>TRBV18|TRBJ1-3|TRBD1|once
TGTGCCAGCTCACCTACGGGACAGGGCTCTGGAAACACCATATATTTT
CASSPTGQGSGNTIYF
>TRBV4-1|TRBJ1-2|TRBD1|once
TGCGCCAGCAGCCAAGAGCCGGGACAGGGGGTGGTCTATGGCTACACCTTC
CASSQEPGQGVVYGYTF
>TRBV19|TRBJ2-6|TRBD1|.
TGTGCCAGTAGGGTGACAGGGGCTGGGGCCAACGTCCTGACTTTC
CASRVTGAGANVLTF
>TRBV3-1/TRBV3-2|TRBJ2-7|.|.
TGTGCCAGCAGCCTACAGGGCTACGGCTCCTACGAGCAGTACTTC
CASSLQGYGSYEQYF
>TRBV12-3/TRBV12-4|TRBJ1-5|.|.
TGTGCCAGCAGCAACTCTGGTCAGCCCCAGCATTTT
CASSNSGQPQHF
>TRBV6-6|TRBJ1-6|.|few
TGTGCCAGCAGTCACCGTCCCCTTCAGGGGATTAATTCACCCCTCCACTTT
CASSHRPLQGINSPLHF
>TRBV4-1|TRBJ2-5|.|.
TGCGCCAGCAGCCAAGACAGGGGTGGTGAGACCCAGTACTTC
CASSQDRGGETQYF
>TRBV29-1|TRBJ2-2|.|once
TGCAGCGTTGCACAGTTTAACACCGGGGAGCTGTTTTTT
CSVAQFNTGELFF
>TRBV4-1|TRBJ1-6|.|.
TGCGCCAGCAGCCAAGGGACGGGGGGTGGGTATAATTCACCCCTCCACTTT
CASSQGTGGGYNSPLHF
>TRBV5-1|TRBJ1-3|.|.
TGCGCCAGCAGCTTGGACGGGAACTCTGGAAACACCATATATTTT
CASSLDGNSGNTIYF
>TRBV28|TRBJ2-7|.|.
TGTGCCAGCAGTTTGAGGGTCTACGAGCAGTACTTC
CASSLRVYEQYF
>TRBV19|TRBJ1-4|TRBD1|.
TGTGCCAGTACCCCGACAGGGGGTTCCGCAACTAATGAAAAACTGTTTTTT
CASTPTGGSATNEKLFF
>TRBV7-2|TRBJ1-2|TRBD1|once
TGTGCCAGCAGCCCACGCAGGACAGGGGGCGATGGCTACACCTTC
CASSPRRTGGDGYTF
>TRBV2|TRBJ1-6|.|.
TGTGCCAGCAGTGAGGAGTACAATTCACCCCTCCACTTT
CASSEEYNSPLHF
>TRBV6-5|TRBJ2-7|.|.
TGTGCCAGCAGCGACCGGGCCTACGAGCAGTACTTC
CASSDRAYEQYF
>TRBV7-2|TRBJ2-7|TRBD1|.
TGTGCCAGCAGCGGGACAGGGGGTCCCTACGAGCAGTACTTC
CASSGTGGPYEQYF
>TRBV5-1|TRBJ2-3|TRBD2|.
TGCGCCAGCAGCCTAGAGAGTAGATGGGGGGGACGCACAGATACGCAGTATTTT
CASSLESRWGGRTDTQYF
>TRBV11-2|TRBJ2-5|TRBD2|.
TGTGCCAGCAGCTTCACTAGCGGGAAGGAGACCCAGTACTTC
CASSFTSGKETQYF